The 29 T cell receptor beta chains given below trace back to one sample, sequenced in a study of radiotherapy plus CTLA-4 blockade in lung cancer (dated by TCRdb to the late 2010s). Libraries were constructed by the immunoSEQ multiplex PCR assay. TCRdb re-hosts the immuneACCESS table, in-frame sequences only. Its copies lack some clones; in the studies checked, an unresolved V gene accounts for under half of them, and the cause for the rest is not known. Within this sample are around 44,000 clones, with about 88% of them counted one time only. Together, the top ten hold roughly 17% of the sample. The source material was peripheral blood, sampled from a patient treated with radiotherapy plus ipilimumab. The origin of the receptors is a human donor with non-small cell lung cancer that progressed on radiotherapy plus ipilimumab. Some clones in this sample may be carry-over from other donors' samples.

This clone was observed once. J is TRBJ2-5 and V is TRBV9, with a possible D match to TRBD2 (5 bases). The end of the DNA aligns better with TRBJ2-7, so the J call may be wrong. Germline-derived CDR1 and CDR2 are SGDLS and YYNGEE. CDR3 size: 14 residues. The CDR3 DNA reads TGTGCCAGCAGCGTAGCATCGGGAACCTACGAGCAGTACTTC. Translation: CASSVASGTYEQYF.

The rearrangement links TRBV9 to TRBJ2-7; D perhaps matches TRBD2 (5 bases). Per germline, CDR1 SGDLS and CDR2 YYNGEE. The CDR3 is 14 residues long. The V gene lost 0 bases and the J gene lost 5 bases, with 12 bases spanning the gap. CDR3 residues: CASSVDPSSHEQYF. For the CDR3, the DNA is TGTGCCAGCAGCGTAGATCCTAGCAGCCACGAGCAGTACTTC.

V is TRBV30 and J is TRBJ2-7; 9 bases agree with TRBD1. Germline trimming cut 2 bases from V and 0 bases from J; bases unmatched to any gene: 17. CDR3 size: 19 residues. CDR1 is GTSNPN and CDR2 is SVGIG in the germline V gene (reference sequence). CDR3 sequence: CAWSKKRGQGFLSSYEQYF. The CDR3 DNA sequence: TGTGCCTGGAGTAAGAAAAGGGGACAGGGCTTCTTGAGCTCCTACGAGCAGTACTTC.

The rearrangement links TRBV27 to TRBJ2-1, with 8 positions matching TRBD2. Per the germline V gene, CDR1 is MNHEY and CDR2 is SMNVEV (reference sequence). V shed 2 bases and J 5 bases; nucleotides not matched to a gene: 8. CDR3 length equals 16 residues. The CDR3: CASSLRVAGNNNEQFF. CDR3 nucleotides: TGTGCCAGCAGTTTAAGGGTAGCGGGAAACAACAATGAGCAGTTCTTC.

The chain couples TRBV28 to TRBJ2-7, with 12 bases identical to TRBD1. The CDR3 extends over 17 amino acids. Germline CDR1 MDHEN, CDR2 SYDVKM. With 5 bases clipped from V and 1 base from J, the junction kept 9 bases outside the gene matches. CDR3 nucleotides: TGTGCCAGCAGTGATCCGGGACAGGGGGCTTGGTCCTACGAGCAGTACTTC. Its protein product is CASSDPGQGAWSYEQYF.

In this sample, this clone turned up once. The rearrangement links TRBV30 to TRBJ1-2; D is unresolved. CDR1 is GTSNPN, CDR2 SVGIG, per germline (reference sequence). V was clipped by 5 bases and J by 2 bases, with 9 bases between them. The CDR3 is 12 amino acids. The CDR3 nucleotides are TGTGCCTGGGGAGGGAGGAACTATGGCTACACCTTC. Amino acids: CAWGGRNYGYTF.

The genes are TRBV2 and TRBJ1-1, with a weak D call TRBD1 (6 bases). Trimming cost V 6 bases and J 2 bases, with 10 bases left between them. The CDR3 has 13 residues. Germline loops: CDR1 SNHLY, CDR2 FYNNEI. CDR3 coding DNA: TGTGCCAGCAGCGTGGACAGCAACACTGAAGCTTTCTTT. This translates into CASSVDSNTEAFF.

The chain has TRBV2 and TRBJ1-1, with D unresolved. This CDR3 has 17 residues. Germline V CDR1 and CDR2: SNHLY, FYNNEI. The V gene lost 7 bases and the J gene lost 1 base, with 22 bases spanning the gap. DNA of the CDR3: TGTGCCAGCACCTCTATGGAGGGTTTCGGGAGGAACACTGAAGCTTTCTTT. Residues: CASTSMEGFGRNTEAFF.

The chain couples TRBV5-1 to TRBJ1-1; TRBD1 might be the D (6 bases). The CDR3 runs to 14 residues. Per germline, CDR1 SGHRS and CDR2 YFSETQ. Trimming cost V 2 bases and J 4 bases, with 12 bases left between them. The CDR3 reads CASSLQGYSTEAFF. CDR3 in DNA: TGCGCCAGCAGCTTACAGGGTTATTCCACTGAAGCTTTCTTT.

The chain recombines TRBV2 with TRBJ2-5, with unresolved D. CDR3 length equals 11 residues. Germline CDR1 reads SNHLY; CDR2 reads FYNNEI. Trimming removed 3 bases from V and 5 bases from J, with 4 bases in between. This CDR3 reads CASSDEETQYF. CDR3 bases: TGTGCCAGCAGTGACGAGGAGACCCAGTACTTC.

The CDR3, as DNA: TGTGCCACCAGCACGGGACAAAAAGAGACCCAGTACTTC. This translates into CATSTGQKETQYF. The chain has TRBV15 and TRBJ2-5, with D possibly being TRBD1 (6 bases). CDR1 and CDR2 (germline): LNHNV, YYDKDF (reference sequence). V gave up 4 bases and J gave up 3 bases, with 9 bases separating them. The CDR3 sequence is 13 residues long.

CDR3 sequence (DNA): TGTGCCACCAGCAGTCAAATCCGGACTAGCGGTCCCACAGATACGCAGTATTTT. It is translated as CATSSQIRTSGPTDTQYF. V is TRBV15 and J is TRBJ2-3, with 10 bases identical to TRBD2. The CDR3 covers 18 residues. Germline-derived CDR1 and CDR2 are LNHNV and YYDKDF (reference sequence). V shed 3 bases, J shed 2 bases, and the junction held 11 bases outside the gene matches.

This clone was counted a few times. The chain joins TRBV4-1 to TRBJ1-6, with D hard to call. V dropped 0 bases and J dropped 10 bases, with 10 bases sitting between them. Germline CDR1 is MGHRA and CDR2 is YSYEKL. The CDR3 runs to 14 residues. CDR3 DNA: TGCGCCAGCAGCCAAGATCGAGAGAGCTCACCCCTCCACTTT. The encoded protein is CASSQDRESSPLHF.

The chain joins TRBV27 to TRBJ1-2; weak D call: TRBD1 (6 bases). This CDR3 region has 13 residues. The V end lost 0 bases, the J end lost 6 bases, and 8 bases lay between the germline ends. Germline CDR1 and CDR2: MNHEY and SMNVEV (reference sequence). The CDR3 loop is CASSLSGGNGYTF. The DNA of the CDR3 is TGTGCCAGCAGTTTATCTGGGGGCAATGGCTACACCTTC.

This clone was found a few times. As DNA, the CDR3 is TGCGCCAGCAGCCAAGATTCGGGACAGGGACCCTACGAGCAGTACTTC. Protein sequence: CASSQDSGQGPYEQYF. The chain is built from TRBV4-3 and TRBJ2-7; 9 bases match TRBD1. This CDR3 comprises 16 residues. J gave up 2 bases and V 0 bases, and 5 bases lay outside the gene matches. Germline V gives CDR1 LGHNA, CDR2 YSLEER.

DNA for the CDR3: TGTGCCAGCTCCCCCAGAAGTGTCCGCAATCAGCCCCAGCATTTT. Amino acids: CASSPRSVRNQPQHF. This rearrangement joins TRBV28 to TRBJ1-5, with no clear D. Trimming cost V 8 bases and J 2 bases, with 16 bases left between them. Germline V CDR1 and CDR2: MDHEN, SYDVKM. The CDR3 has 15 residues.

The chain couples TRBV19 to TRBJ1-1; a weak D match, TRBD1 (6 bases). Germline lookup yields CDR1 LNHDA and CDR2 SQIVND (reference sequence). Trimming removed 3 bases at V and 5 bases at J, with 13 bases between. CDR3 size: 14 residues. The CDR3 coding sequence is TGTGCCAGTAGTATGTTTCAGGGGATGACTGAAGCTTTCTTT. Translating gives CASSMFQGMTEAFF.

The chain employs TRBV5-1 and TRBJ2-7, with 7 bases fitting TRBD2. The CDR3 has 16 amino acids. Germline CDR1 is SGHRS and CDR2 is YFSETQ. The V segment lost 3 bases and the J segment 0 bases; nucleotides outside the gene matches: 9. The CDR3 loop is CASSWGTSESSYEQYF. The CDR3 region has the DNA TGCGCCAGCAGCTGGGGAACTAGCGAAAGCTCCTACGAGCAGTACTTC.

The chain combines TRBV18 with TRBJ2-7; 7 bases align to TRBD1. The J segment lost 3 bases and the V segment lost 2 bases, leaving 1 base of the junction unmatched. CDR3 length: 13 amino acids. Per germline, CDR1 KGHSH and CDR2 LQKENI. Written as DNA, the CDR3 is TGTGCCAGCTCACCAGGGACAGTCTACGAGCAGTACTTC. Encoded protein: CASSPGTVYEQYF.

The chain recombines TRBV9 with TRBJ2-2; 10 bases fit TRBD1. Per the germline V gene, CDR1 is SGDLS and CDR2 is YYNGEE. V shed 5 bases, J shed 5 bases, and the junction held 6 bases outside the gene matches. The CDR3 extends over 15 amino acids. CDR3 DNA sequence: TGTGCCAGCAGACCGGGACAGGGGTCGACCGGGGAGCTGTTTTTT. Its translation: CASRPGQGSTGELFF.

The chain joins TRBV9 to TRBJ2-3, with 9 positions matching TRBD2. The CDR3 runs 15 residues. V was clipped by 0 bases and J by 3 bases; unmatched bases: 2. Germline-derived CDR1 and CDR2 are SGDLS and YYNGEE. The DNA for the CDR3 is TGTGCCAGCAGCGTAGCCAGCGGGGGGACAGATACGCAGTATTTT. The encoded protein is CASSVASGGTDTQYF.

The rearrangement links TRBV27 to TRBJ1-5; possibly TRBD1 for D (5 bases). CDR3 size: 16 residues. Germline CDR1 reads MNHEY; CDR2 reads SMNVEV (reference sequence). Trimming removed 0 bases from V and 8 bases from J, with 17 bases in between. This chain's CDR3 is CASSLSGGREAKPQHF. CDR3 DNA sequence: TGTGCCAGCAGTTTATCGGGTGGCAGGGAGGCCAAGCCCCAGCATTTT.

This clone was counted a single time. The J gene is TRBJ2-5, the V gene TRBV16; D is perhaps TRBD1 (6 bases). Germline V gene lookup returns CDR1 KGHSY and CDR2 FQNENV. V shed 0 bases and J shed 5 bases, with 13 bases lying between them. CDR3 length equals 15 residues. The CDR3 is CASSQSDWGRETQYF. The CDR3 DNA reads as TGTGCCAGCAGCCAATCTGATTGGGGGCGTGAGACCCAGTACTTC.

This rearrangement joins TRBV28 to TRBJ1-1; maybe TRBD1 (5 bases). The CDR3 covers 15 residues. The V and J ends lost 8 bases and 4 bases respectively, with 20 bases between them. CDR1 is MDHEN and CDR2 is SYDVKM in the germline V gene. In nucleotides, the CDR3 is TGTGCCAGCGGGGGGGAGCTTCGTCCTACCACTGAAGCTTTCTTT. This encodes CASGGELRPTTEAFF. Looking up the rest from reference TRBV28 and TRBJ1-1 gives the full variable domain: DVKVTQSSRYLVKRTGEKVFLECVQDMDHENMFWYRQDPGLGLRLIYFSYDVKMKEKGDIPEGYSVSREKKERFSLILESASTNQTSMYLCASGGELRPTTEAFFGQGTRLTVV.

This clone was seen a few times. This chain joins TRBV4-1 and TRBJ2-7; D is perhaps TRBD2 (6 bases). Trimming pared 0 bases from V and 4 bases from J, leaving 13 bases between. CDR3 size: 15 residues. Germline V gene lookup returns CDR1 MGHRA and CDR2 YSYEKL. The CDR3 nucleotides are TGCGCCAGCAGCCAAGAGTCGACTAGTGTATACGAGCAGTACTTC. Amino acid sequence: CASSQESTSVYEQYF.

This chain uses TRBV7-2 with TRBJ2-5; TRBD2 matches at 11 bases. The CDR3 has 16 residues. Germline V gives CDR1 SGHTA, CDR2 FQGNSA. J lost 5 bases, V lost 5 bases, and 10 bases had no gene match. CDR3 in DNA: TGTGCCAGCAGCATTTTAGCGGGAGGGCCTTCGGAGACCCAGTACTTC. Translation: CASSILAGGPSETQYF.

A few counts support this clone. The chain joins TRBV7-9 to TRBJ2-5; D is uncertain. The V end was cut by 4 bases, the J end by 5 bases, with 8 bases between. The CDR3 sequence is 12 residues long. Germline V gene data show CDR1 as SEHNR and CDR2 as FQNEAQ (reference sequence). The CDR3 reads CASSYYKETQYF. The CDR3 DNA reads TGTGCCAGCAGCTACTATAAGGAGACCCAGTACTTC.

This clone has a single count. The chain employs TRBV11-2 and TRBJ2-3; 7 nucleotides match TRBD1. CDR3 size: 16 residues. The J segment lost 0 bases and the V segment lost 0 bases, leaving 3 bases of the junction unmatched. CDR1 is SGHAT and CDR2 is FQNNGV in the germline V gene. Here the CDR3 reads CASSLDRTGSTDTQYF. For the CDR3, the DNA is TGTGCCAGCAGCTTAGATCGGACAGGTAGCACAGATACGCAGTATTTT.

The chain employs TRBV5-5 and TRBJ2-3; 10 nucleotides align to TRBD1. Germline V lookup: CDR1 SGHKS, CDR2 YYEKEE (reference sequence). The CDR3 totals 15 residues. Trimming removed 4 bases from V and 5 bases from J; junction bases left unmatched: 7. CDR3 DNA: TGTGCCAGCAGCCAAAGGACAGGGGGGATAGATACGCAGTATTTT. Translating gives CASSQRTGGIDTQYF.